This T cell receptor (beta chain) was identified in a study of blood T cell repertoires in COVID-19. Across the whole study: From T cells, B-cell-depleted T cells, or PBMCs came the material, which was cDNA or gDNA.

Germline V CDR1 and CDR2: LNHNV, YYDKDF (reference sequence). Deletions cut 3 bases from V and 3 bases from J, with 15 bases between. The CDR3 covers 15 residues. As handled by the study authors: By means of reference gene primer amplification, nucleated cell counts were estimated. Clones were sequenced by immunoSEQ multiplex PCR, and TCRdb holds only the in-frame ones, with some missing. The D gene and trimming were derived from the DNA, and the V and J assignments and clone size from that table. The sample has about 290,000 clones; about 90% are singletons. The sample taken for sequencing was peripheral blood. This TCR was sampled from a woman younger than 45 with COVID-19, enrolled during active disease. The genes are TRBV15 and TRBJ2-7; weak D call: TRBD2 (6 bases). DNA of the CDR3: TGTGCCACCAGCAGGGACCCTAGCGCCTACTACGAGCAGTACTTC. It yields the protein CATSRDPSAYYEQYF.